The text below deals with one T cell receptor (beta chain). Its antigen is currently not known. No much larger clonotype is one base removed from it; base qualities were not supplied. The sample belongs to a study of blood T cell repertoires in COVID-19 (dated by TCRdb to 2020 to 2022). In the study overall: Collaborator samples came from the United States, Italy and Spain and covered acute and convalescent phases of COVID-19. The material from the prospective study consisted of cDNA or gDNA derived from T cells, B-cell-depleted T cells, or PBMCs. Subjects who had been exposed to COVID-19, were actively infected with it, or had recovered from it provided the deeply sampled blood TCRbeta repertoires that made up the dataset. The repertoires were released in a freely available public database intended as a resource for research on the immune response to SARS-CoV-2. Samples were obtained from the ongoing ImmuneRACE study (first 160 participants) and from over 1,000 subjects provided by 6 global collaborators. Nearly every sample came with metadata listing a de-identified subject ID, COVID-19 status, age in years and sex. Where available, HLA class I and class II types were obtained from metadata supplied by the sample provider rather than from assay-based typing.

On the study overall, not on this receptor specifically: The quantity of clinical and demographic metadata differed by source and by participant and was supplied without curation.

The immunoSEQ Assay, a bias-controlled multiplex PCR, was used to amplify TCRbeta CDR3 regions from genomic DNA. In the authors' own workflow: The number of nucleated cells in each sample was estimated from the amplification of reference gene primers within the assay. Sequence reads were collapsed and filtered to measure the absolute abundance of every unique TCRbeta CDR3 rearrangement. For each sample, productive Simpson clonality was calculated as the square root of Simpson's diversity index over productive rearrangements. TCRdb's version of the immuneACCESS table is confined to in-frame rearrangements and falls short of the full clone set. An unresolved V gene accounts for under half of the shortfall where checked; the remainder is of unknown origin. That table gives V, J and clone size, and the DNA gave D and trimming. Across this sample there are about 150,000 clones, with roughly 83% seen only once. The ten largest account for about 29% of the sample.

Taken from the germline V gene, the CDR1 and CDR2 loops are SGHRS and YFSETQ. Reading from cysteine to phenylalanine, the CDR3 counts 15 amino acids. The only DNA kept is the CDR3, 45 bases in frame from the first base. Relative to germline, V is 0 bases shorter and J is 6 bases shorter, with 15 bases between their ends. The collaborating institutions used their own protocols to collect whole blood in K2EDTA tubes. For TCRbeta analysis, collaborators shipped samples in one of three forms: frozen whole blood, isolated PBMCs, or DNA extracted from either of those sample types. Sequenced sample: peripheral blood. The TCR originated in a woman aged 55-69 years with acute or convalescent COVID-19. The rearrangement combines TRBV5-1 with TRBJ1-2; the D segment could be TRBD1, given 5 matching bases. The nucleotide sequence reads as follows: TGCGCCAGCAGCTTGGACGTTAGGGGAGGAAATGGCTACACCTTC. Its translation is CASSLDVRGGNGYTF.